The 32 T cell receptor beta chains listed next were all sequenced from one sample in a study of T cell responses to AZD1222 COVID-19 vaccine. Method: immunoSEQ multiplex PCR; TCRdb's copy keeps in-frame clones and lacks some. The table lists 150,000 to 160,000 clones, around 90% of them singletons. The sequenced sample was peripheral blood, obtained on day 0 of AZD1222 vaccination. These receptors were obtained from an adult in good health.

This clone was picked up one time. The chain has TRBV6-4 and TRBJ1-1, with D hard to call. The germline V and J ends were trimmed by 6 bases and 5 bases, with 13 bases remaining between them. The CDR3 runs to 13 residues. Germline loops: CDR1 MRHNA, CDR2 SNTAGT. CDR3 residues: CASREALDTEAFF. In DNA form, the CDR3 reads TGTGCCAGCAGAGAGGCCCTGGATACTGAAGCTTTCTTT.

This chain joins TRBV7-2 and TRBJ2-3, with 10 bases lining up with TRBD2. Germline V CDR1 and CDR2: SGHTA, FQGNSA. The CDR3 spans 16 residues. V lost 0 bases to trimming and J lost 2 bases; unmatched junction nucleotides: 2. The CDR3 nucleotides read TGTGCCAGCAGCTTAGCAGGGACTAGCGTCACAGATACGCAGTATTTT. The encoded protein is CASSLAGTSVTDTQYF.

The J gene is TRBJ1-4, the V gene TRBV5-6, with D tentatively TRBD1 (5 bases). The CDR3 contains 14 residues. The germline V and J ends were trimmed by 4 bases and 4 bases, with 11 bases remaining between them. CDR1 and CDR2 from the germline V gene are SGHDT and YYEEEE. CDR3 loop: CASSPRDLNEKLFF. In DNA, the CDR3 is TGTGCCAGCAGCCCGCGGGACCTTAATGAAAAACTGTTTTTT.

In DNA, the CDR3 is TGTGCCAGCAGCTTGCCGGGACTATCCTACAATGAGCAGTTCTTC. Its protein product is CASSLPGLSYNEQFF. The rearrangement uses TRBV5-4 and TRBJ2-1; 7 bases are shared with TRBD2. This CDR3 is 15 amino acids long. In germline, CDR1 is SGHNT, CDR2 YYREEE (reference sequence). The V segment lost 1 base and the J segment 1 base; nucleotides outside the gene matches: 2.

V is TRBV3-1 (or the pseudogene TRBV3-2) and J is TRBJ2-1, with 12 nucleotides matching TRBD2. This CDR3 region has 12 residues. Trimming removed 10 bases from V and 8 bases from J; junction bases left unmatched: 3. CDR1 and CDR2 (germline): LGHDT, YNNKEL (reference sequence). CDR3 sequence (DNA): TGTGCCACTAGCGGGGGGGCGTATGAGCAGTTCTTC. Translated, it gives CATSGGAYEQFF.

V gene TRBV3-1 (or the pseudogene TRBV3-2) combines with J gene TRBJ2-1; 7 bases are shared with TRBD2. Losses at the gene ends were 1 base for V and 4 bases for J; bases not matched to a gene: 7. The CDR3 consists of 16 residues. The germline V gene encodes CDR1 LGHDT and CDR2 YNNKEL (reference sequence). The CDR3 DNA is TGTGCCAGCAGCCAAGGGGGGGGACGGAGATACAATGAGCAGTTCTTC. Translating it yields CASSQGGGRRYNEQFF.

The gene calls are TRBV7-2 and TRBJ2-7; D unclear. Germline values: CDR1 SGHTA, CDR2 FQGNSA. V gave up 3 bases and J gave up 2 bases, with 8 bases separating them. CDR3 length: 13 amino acids. The CDR3 spells CASSLYNPYEQYF. CDR3 nucleotides: TGTGCCAGCAGCTTGTATAATCCCTACGAGCAGTACTTC.

The chain couples TRBV7-9 to TRBJ2-2; TRBD1 might be the D (5 bases). Trimming took 5 bases from V and 2 from J, leaving 21 bases between them. The CDR3 has 18 residues. Germline V gene data show CDR1 as SEHNR and CDR2 as FQNEAQ (reference sequence). The CDR3 is CASSPTPPGHDNTGELFF. CDR3 sequence (DNA): TGTGCCAGCAGCCCCACCCCCCCCGGACACGACAACACCGGGGAGCTGTTTTTT.

The V call is TRBV12-3 or TRBV12-4, the J call TRBJ1-1, with unresolved D. Trimming took off 1 base at V and 1 base at J, with 4 bases between the two ends. This CDR3 comprises 13 residues. In DNA, the CDR3 is TGTGCCAGCAGTTTAGGGGGGAACACTGAAGCTTTCTTT. Protein sequence: CASSLGGNTEAFF.

This clone has only a few counts. This sequence joins TRBV7-8 and TRBJ1-2; D remains ambiguous. Germline CDR1 is SGHVS and CDR2 is FQNEAQ. The CDR3 length is 13 residues. Trimming removed 3 bases from V and 6 bases from J, with 11 bases in between. CDR3: CASSFSGSNGYTF. The CDR3 nucleotides are TGTGCCAGCAGCTTCTCCGGGTCTAATGGCTACACCTTC.

The rearrangement links TRBV19 to TRBJ2-1; D might be TRBD2 (7 bases). The CDR3 is 17 residues long. Germline CDR1 is LNHDA and CDR2 is SQIVND (reference sequence). Trimming removed 5 bases at V and 3 bases at J, with 20 bases between. CDR3 nucleotide sequence: TGTGCCAGTAGTCTACCCGGGGGGCGTAAGGACTACAATGAGCAGTTCTTC. This sequence encodes CASSLPGGRKDYNEQFF.

This chain connects TRBV27 to TRBJ1-4; D remains ambiguous. V was cut by 1 base and J by 4 bases, with 10 bases left in between. CDR3 size: 15 residues. Germline loops: CDR1 MNHEY, CDR2 SMNVEV (reference sequence). The CDR3 region has the DNA TGTGCCAGCAGTTTATGGGGTAATAGTAATGAAAAACTGTTTTTT. Its protein product is CASSLWGNSNEKLFF.

The chain recombines TRBV4-2 with TRBJ2-7; D gene unclear. Trimming removed 0 bases from V and 3 bases from J, with 3 bases in between. There are 12 residues in the CDR3. In germline, CDR1 is LGHNA, CDR2 YNFKEQ. CDR3 coding DNA: TGTGCCAGCAGCCAAGACAACTACGAGCAGTACTTC. Protein: CASSQDNYEQYF.

This rearrangement joins TRBV19 to TRBJ2-3, with D perhaps matching TRBD2 (6 bases). This CDR3 is 12 amino acids long. The V gene's germline CDR1 is LNHDA and CDR2 SQIVND (reference sequence). V dropped 5 bases and J dropped 9 bases, with 12 bases sitting between them. CDR3 nucleotide sequence: TGTGCCAGTAGTCGTGGACTAACAACGCAGTATTTT. This translates into CASSRGLTTQYF.

The chain is built from TRBV24-1 and TRBJ1-1, with D maybe TRBD1 (5 bases). With 2 bases removed from V and 3 bases from J, the gap between germline ends came to 12 bases. CDR1 and CDR2 (germline): KGHDR, SFDVKD. The CDR3 sequence is 15 residues long. DNA of the CDR3: TGTGCCACCAGTGATTCGGGCAGGGTGGACACTGAAGCTTTCTTT. Protein sequence: CATSDSGRVDTEAFF.

The chain employs TRBV4-2 and TRBJ1-4, with D perhaps matching TRBD1 (6 bases). Trimming stripped 2 bases from V and 0 bases from J, with 7 bases between. CDR3 length equals 15 residues. Germline loops: CDR1 LGHNA, CDR2 YNFKEQ. The CDR3 DNA follows: TGTGCCAGCAGCCAATCAGGGGCAACTAATGAAAAACTGTTTTTT. The encoded protein is CASSQSGATNEKLFF.

This clone has only a few counts. The chain is built from TRBV7-8 and TRBJ2-1; D assignment may be TRBD1 or TRBD2 (5 bases each). V lost 5 bases and J 6 bases, leaving 17 bases between the germline ends. This CDR3 has 15 residues. The germline V gene encodes CDR1 SGHVS and CDR2 FQNEAQ. The CDR3 is CASSHYRGAGNEQFF. Here the CDR3 DNA reads TGTGCCAGCAGCCACTACAGAGGGGCGGGCAATGAGCAGTTCTTC.

The J gene is TRBJ1-2, the V gene TRBV11-3, with 7 bases aligning to TRBD1. J lost 4 bases, V lost 1 base, and 6 bases had no gene match. Germline-derived CDR1 and CDR2 are SGHNT and YENEEA. This CDR3 region has 15 residues. The CDR3 protein is CASSLVRRTGYGYTF. The DNA of the CDR3 is TGTGCCAGCAGCTTAGTTCGTAGGACAGGCTATGGCTACACCTTC. The variable domain in full, completed from reference TRBV11-3 and TRBJ1-2, reads EAGVVQSPRYKIIEKKQPVAFWCNPISGHNTLYWYLQNLGQGPELLIRYENEEAVDDSQLPKDRFSAERLKGVDSTLKIQPAELGDSAVYLCASSLVRRTGYGYTFGSGTRLTVV.

This clone was observed a handful of times. The rearrangement joins TRBV25-1 to TRBJ2-7, with 7 positions matching TRBD2. Losses at the gene ends were 4 bases for V and 4 bases for J; bases not matched to a gene: 1. CDR3 length: 12 amino acids. Per the germline V gene, CDR1 is MGHDK and CDR2 is SYGVNS. CDR3 protein: CASSGGGYEQYF. The DNA for the CDR3 is TGTGCCAGCAGTGGGGGGGGATACGAGCAGTACTTC.

This clone has more than one count but fewer than ten. This chain uses TRBV27 with TRBJ2-2; the D gene is possibly TRBD1 (6 bases). Germline CDR1 is MNHEY and CDR2 is SMNVEV (reference sequence). The V end was cut by 8 bases, the J end by 0 bases, with 13 bases between. The CDR3 covers 15 residues. This CDR3 reads CASGTGPPNTGELFF. The CDR3, as DNA: TGTGCCAGCGGTACAGGGCCCCCGAACACCGGGGAGCTGTTTTTT.

This clone has a single count. The chain has TRBV29-1 and TRBJ2-3; 9 bases match TRBD2. Germline V lookup: CDR1 SQVTM, CDR2 ANQGSEA. J lost 4 bases, V lost 4 bases, and 0 bases had no gene match. The CDR3 runs to 12 residues. This CDR3 is CSVGGGADTQYF. The CDR3 DNA reads TGCAGCGTTGGCGGGGGGGCAGATACGCAGTATTTT.

The chain joins TRBV19 to TRBJ1-5; the D gene is possibly TRBD1 (5 bases). CDR3 length: 20 residues. Between the trimmed V and J ends, which lost 4 bases and 0 bases, there was a span of 25 bases. The germline gives CDR1 LNHDA, CDR2 SQIVND (reference sequence). CDR3 in amino acids: CASSKRQDSPGAYSNQPQHF. DNA of the CDR3: TGTGCCAGTAGTAAAAGACAAGACAGCCCCGGGGCTTATAGCAATCAGCCCCAGCATTTT.

This clone has only one observation. V usage is TRBV11-2 and J usage is TRBJ1-6; D unresolved. Germline lookup yields CDR1 SGHAT and CDR2 FQNNGV. The V and J ends lost 5 bases and 8 bases respectively, with 16 bases between them. This CDR3 contains 15 residues. The CDR3 nucleotides are TGTGCCAGCAGCCCCGCTAGGTTGATGGATTCACCCCTCCACTTT. Its translation: CASSPARLMDSPLHF.

The genes are TRBV7-6 and TRBJ2-1; a weak D match, TRBD2 (5 bases). The CDR3 spans 14 residues. The V and J ends lost 1 base and 7 bases respectively, with 11 bases between them. CDR1 is SGHVS and CDR2 is FNYEAQ in the germline V gene. The CDR3 loop reads CASSLGGWRNEQFF. The DNA for the CDR3 is TGTGCCAGCAGCTTAGGAGGATGGAGGAATGAGCAGTTCTTC. The full variable domain, with the rest looked up from reference TRBV7-6 and TRBJ2-1, is GAGVSQSPRYKVTKRGQDVALRCDPISGHVSLYWYRQALGQGPEFLTYFNYEAQQDKSGLPNDRFSAERPEGSISTLTIQRTEQRDSAMYRCASSLGGWRNEQFFGPGTRLTVL.

The count of this clone is one. The CDR3 region is CASSPHLAGHEQYF. The CDR3 coding sequence is TGTGCCAGCAGCCCCCACCTAGCGGGTCACGAGCAGTACTTC. The genes are TRBV9 and TRBJ2-5; 8 bases match TRBD2. TRBJ2-7 explains the end of the DNA better; the J call may be wrong. This CDR3 region has 14 residues. Germline values: CDR1 SGDLS, CDR2 YYNGEE.

The rearrangement joins TRBV5-1 to TRBJ1-2; D gene uncertain. The CDR3 has 14 residues. V lost 0 bases and J lost 2, with 8 bases in between. Germline V gene sequence: CDR1 SGHRS, CDR2 YFSETQ. CDR3 in amino acids: CASSLAEGNYGYTF. In DNA, the CDR3 is TGCGCCAGCAGCTTGGCGGAAGGGAACTATGGCTACACCTTC.

The V gene is TRBV4-3, the J gene TRBJ1-6; D call uncertain. The V and J ends lost 0 bases and 10 bases respectively, with 7 bases between them. This CDR3 spans 13 amino acids. Germline V gives CDR1 LGHNA, CDR2 YSLEER. In DNA, the CDR3 is TGCGCCAGCAGCCAAGATCTGCGATCACCCCTCCACTTT. Residues: CASSQDLRSPLHF.

This chain connects TRBV16 to TRBJ1-5, with D uncertain. This CDR3 has 14 amino acids. V lost 4 bases and J 7 bases, leaving 14 bases between the germline ends. The germline gives CDR1 KGHSY, CDR2 FQNENV. CDR3 nucleotides: TGTGCCAGCAGCCCGGGAGCCCTCCAACAGCCCCAGCATTTT. It is translated as CASSPGALQQPQHF.

This chain connects TRBV7-2 to TRBJ1-1; TRBD1 matches 7 bases. The CDR3 totals 18 residues. The ends lost 2 bases at V and 1 base at J; junction bases unmatched: 13. Germline V gene data show CDR1 as SGHTA and CDR2 as FQGNSA. The CDR3: CASSLRGLDIPRNTEAFF. The CDR3 DNA reads TGTGCCAGCAGCTTAAGGGGGCTGGACATTCCGAGGAACACTGAAGCTTTCTTT.

The V call is TRBV28, the J call TRBJ1-4, with 7 bases that match TRBD1. V lost 4 bases and J lost 2; bases outside the gene matches: 7. This CDR3 region has 16 residues. Germline lookup yields CDR1 MDHEN and CDR2 SYDVKM. DNA of the CDR3: TGTGCCAGCAGTTCTGACAGGGAGGCGACTAATGAAAAACTGTTTTTT. It yields the protein CASSSDREATNEKLFF. The variable domain in full, with the rest retrieved from reference TRBV28 and TRBJ1-4, is DVKVTQSSRYLVKRTGEKVFLECVQDMDHENMFWYRQDPGLGLRLIYFSYDVKMKEKGDIPEGYSVSREKKERFSLILESASTNQTSMYLCASSSDREATNEKLFFGSGTQLSVL.

The rearrangement joins TRBV27 to TRBJ2-5; D ambiguous. The V end lost 8 bases, the J end lost 5 bases, and 15 bases lay between the germline ends. Germline V gene data show CDR1 as MNHEY and CDR2 as SMNVEV (reference sequence). CDR3 size: 13 residues. CDR3 in DNA: TGTGCCAGCTCCCGGCAGGCCCGCGAGACCCAGTACTTC. Its protein is CASSRQARETQYF.

V is TRBV6-6 and J is TRBJ2-7; D call uncertain. V was cut by 7 bases and J by 4 bases, with 14 bases left in between. CDR3 length equals 13 residues. Germline CDR1 and CDR2: MNHNY and SVGAGI (reference sequence). CDR3 residues: CASIPSGEYEQYF. CDR3 coding DNA: TGTGCCAGCATCCCATCGGGCGAATACGAGCAGTACTTC.